The sequence of this T cell receptor beta chain was determined in a study of T-cell reconstitution after alpha-beta-depleted transplantation in children. It was with unique molecular identifiers that the TCRbeta library was prepared. TCRdb used MiXCR to reprocess the PCR reads, holding one entry per CDR3 protein. The sample comprises 300,000 to 400,000 distinct CDR3 sequences, about an eighth of which are singletons, and roughly 4.3% rests with the top ten. This clonotype was detected once. The CDR3 totals 18 residues. Per germline, CDR1 SGHAT and CDR2 FQNNGV. V was trimmed by 5 bases and J by 3 bases, leaving 25 bases between them.

This TCR came from a human donor who donated a stem cell graft to a child with Fanconi anemia. The sequencing used PBMCs, collected from the stem cell graft. The genes are TRBV11-2 and TRBJ2-5; D possibly corresponds to TRBD1 (7 bases). CDR3 DNA sequence: TGTGCCAGCAGCAAGGACATTTTGGAGGGGGCTTTAAAAGAGACCCAGTACTTC. Translating gives CASSKDILEGALKETQYF.